This entry lists 10 T cell receptor beta chains sequenced from one sample in a study of cytomegalovirus exposure and HLA in healthy donors. The primer mix had 60 Vbeta and 13 Jbeta primers. The protocol was immunoSEQ multiplex PCR, while the TCRdb copy is restricted to in-frame clones and leaves out a portion. Seen here are under 90,000 clones, around 80% observed once, and the top ten hold under 3.5%. The sequencing input was PBMCs. These receptors came from a man aged 50 to 59 in good health and CMV-seropositive.

The chain carries TRBV5-1 and TRBJ2-3; 11 bases align to TRBD2. The CDR3 contains 15 residues. Germline V lookup: CDR1 SGHRS, CDR2 YFSETQ. V trimming: 4 bases; J trimming: 6 bases; junction bases outside the gene matches: 7. This CDR3 reads CASSLSGGGSDTQYF. The CDR3 DNA is TGCGCCAGCAGCCTTAGCGGGGGGGGTTCCGATACGCAGTATTTT.

Concerning this clone: Germline is not matched at one junction end, which may reflect a read error. The chain links TRBV7-9 to TRBJ2-7; D is unresolved. The germline gives CDR1 SEHNR, CDR2 FQNEAQ (reference sequence). This CDR3 spans 12 amino acids. DNA of the CDR3: TGTTCCAGCAGCTTAAACGGGTACGAGCAGTACTTC. It yields the protein CSSSLNGYEQYF.

The chain recombines TRBV14 with TRBJ2-2, with 7 bases fitting TRBD2. This CDR3 is 16 amino acids long. V trimming: 1 base; J trimming: 5 bases; junction bases outside the gene matches: 7. The germline CDR1 and CDR2 sequences are SGHDN and FVKESK. Written as DNA, the CDR3 is TGTGCCAGCAGCCAAGTGACAAGCGGGATAACCGGGGAGCTGTTTTTT. Protein: CASSQVTSGITGELFF.

The V gene is TRBV4-3, the J gene TRBJ2-1; 9 nucleotides match TRBD2. CDR1 LGHNA and CDR2 YSLEER come from the germline V gene. This CDR3 contains 14 residues. V lost 4 bases to trimming and J lost 8 bases; unmatched junction nucleotides: 6. CDR3: CASSPGLALHEQFF. CDR3 bases: TGCGCCAGCAGCCCGGGACTAGCATTGCATGAGCAGTTCTTC.

V usage is TRBV15 and J usage is TRBJ1-2; 10 bases fit TRBD1. The CDR3 extends over 14 amino acids. V was pared by 0 bases and J by 10 bases, with 5 bases of the junction left unmatched. CDR1 is LNHNV and CDR2 is YYDKDF in the germline V gene (reference sequence). CDR3 sequence (DNA): TGTGCCACCAGCAGAGAACGGGACAGGGGTTTCTACACCTTC. Protein sequence: CATSRERDRGFYTF.

The J gene is TRBJ2-7, the V gene TRBV2, with 10 bases aligning to TRBD2. CDR3 length equals 15 residues. V lost 2 bases and J lost 6; bases outside the gene matches: 7. Per germline, CDR1 SNHLY and CDR2 FYNNEI. CDR3 region: CASSERLAGAFEQYF. CDR3 bases: TGTGCCAGCAGTGAAAGGCTAGCGGGAGCTTTCGAGCAGTACTTC.

This clone was seen a handful of times. This chain connects TRBV2 to TRBJ1-1, with D possibly TRBD1 on 5 matching bases. V lost 3 bases, J lost 11 bases, and 22 bases lay in between. From germline, CDR1 is SNHLY and CDR2 FYNNEI. CDR3 length: 15 residues. Written as DNA, the CDR3 is TGTGCCAGCAGTGAGCCCACCCGCGCGGGGCTGAGGGCTTTCTTT. Amino acids: CASSEPTRAGLRAFF.

V is TRBV6-4 and J is TRBJ1-5; no clear D gene. With 7 bases removed from V and 0 bases from J, the gap between germline ends came to 13 bases. This CDR3 is 15 amino acids long. The germline V gene has CDR1 MRHNA and CDR2 SNTAGT. The CDR3 DNA is TGTGCCAGCACGGGAGGGAGGGTTAGCAATCAGCCCCAGCATTTT. This sequence encodes CASTGGRVSNQPQHF.

Remarks on this clone: The identical CDR3 is also encoded by other nucleotide sequences in the sample. The chain recombines TRBV5-4 with TRBJ2-3, with 7 bases lining up with TRBD2. After removal of 1 base from V and 2 bases from J, the junction contained 4 bases not matched to a gene. The CDR3 has 15 amino acids. CDR1 is SGHNT, CDR2 YYREEE, per germline (reference sequence). The CDR3 nucleotides read TGTGCCAGCAGCTTGTTTCTAGCGGTCACAGATACGCAGTATTTT. It translates to CASSLFLAVTDTQYF.

The chain joins TRBV18 to TRBJ2-3; D possibly corresponds to TRBD2 (6 bases). The V gene's germline CDR1 is KGHSH and CDR2 LQKENI. Trimming left V 8 bases short and J 0 bases short, with 15 bases between. CDR3 size: 15 residues. The CDR3 protein is CASVRRGGSTDTQYF. For the CDR3, the DNA is TGTGCCAGCGTTCGGAGGGGCGGGAGCACAGATACGCAGTATTTT.